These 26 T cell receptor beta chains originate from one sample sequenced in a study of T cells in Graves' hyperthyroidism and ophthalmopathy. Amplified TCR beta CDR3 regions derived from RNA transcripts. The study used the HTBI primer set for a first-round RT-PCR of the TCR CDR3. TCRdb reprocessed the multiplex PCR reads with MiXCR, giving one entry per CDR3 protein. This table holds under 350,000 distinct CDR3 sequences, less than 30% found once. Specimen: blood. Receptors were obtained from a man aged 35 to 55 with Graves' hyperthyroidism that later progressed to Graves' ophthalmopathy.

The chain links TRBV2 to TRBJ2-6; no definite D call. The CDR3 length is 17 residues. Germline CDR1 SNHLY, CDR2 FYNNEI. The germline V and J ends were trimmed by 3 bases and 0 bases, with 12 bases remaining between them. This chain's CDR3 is CASSERPPNSGANVLTF. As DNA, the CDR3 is TGTGCCAGCAGTGAGAGGCCACCAAACTCTGGGGCCAACGTCCTGACTTTC.

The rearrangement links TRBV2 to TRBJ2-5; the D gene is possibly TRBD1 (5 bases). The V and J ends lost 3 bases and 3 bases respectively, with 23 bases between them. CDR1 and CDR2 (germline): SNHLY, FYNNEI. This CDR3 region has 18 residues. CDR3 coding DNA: TGTGCCAGCAGTGACGGTGGGGCAGAGCTAATCCCCGAAGAGACCCAGTACTTC. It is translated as CASSDGGAELIPEETQYF.

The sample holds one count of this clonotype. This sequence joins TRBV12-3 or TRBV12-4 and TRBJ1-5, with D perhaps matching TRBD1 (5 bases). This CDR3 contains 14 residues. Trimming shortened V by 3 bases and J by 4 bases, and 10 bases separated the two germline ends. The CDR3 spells CASSFGGINQPQHF. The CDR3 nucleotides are TGTGCCAGCAGTTTTGGGGGAATAAATCAGCCCCAGCATTTT.

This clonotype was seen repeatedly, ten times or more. The CDR3 protein is CASSPPGQVIAPEQYF. The CDR3 DNA reads TGCGCCAGCAGCCCTCCCGGGCAGGTCATTGCCCCCGAGCAGTACTTC. J is TRBJ2-7 and V is TRBV4-1; D unresolved. The CDR3 length is 16 residues. Between the trimmed V and J ends, which lost 4 bases and 6 bases, there was a span of 22 bases. Germline CDR1 MGHRA, CDR2 YSYEKL.

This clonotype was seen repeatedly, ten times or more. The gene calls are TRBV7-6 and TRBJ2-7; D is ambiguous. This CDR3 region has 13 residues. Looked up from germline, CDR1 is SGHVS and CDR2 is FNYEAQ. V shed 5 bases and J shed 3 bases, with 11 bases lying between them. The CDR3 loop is CASSPILGYEQYF. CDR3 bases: TGTGCCAGCAGCCCCATCCTCGGCTACGAGCAGTACTTC.

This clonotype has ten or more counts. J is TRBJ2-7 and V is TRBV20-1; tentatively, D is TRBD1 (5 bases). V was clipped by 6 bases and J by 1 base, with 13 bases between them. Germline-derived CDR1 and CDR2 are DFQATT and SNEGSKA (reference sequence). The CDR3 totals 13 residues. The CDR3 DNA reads TGCAGTGCCCCCTCGACAGCTTCCTACGAGCAGTACTTC. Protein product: CSAPSTASYEQYF.

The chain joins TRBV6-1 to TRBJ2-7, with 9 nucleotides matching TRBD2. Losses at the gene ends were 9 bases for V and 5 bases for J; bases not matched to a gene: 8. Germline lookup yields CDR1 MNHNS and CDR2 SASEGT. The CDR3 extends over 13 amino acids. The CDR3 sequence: CASTGTSLDEQYF. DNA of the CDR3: TGTGCCAGTACCGGGACTAGCTTGGACGAGCAGTACTTC.

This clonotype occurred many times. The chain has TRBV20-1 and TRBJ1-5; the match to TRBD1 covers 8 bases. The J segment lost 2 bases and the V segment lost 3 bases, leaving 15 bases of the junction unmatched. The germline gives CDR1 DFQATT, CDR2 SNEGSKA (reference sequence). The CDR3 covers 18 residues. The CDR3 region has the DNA TGCAGTGCTAGGATTCCGGGACAGGTCCGTTCTGGCAATCAGCCCCAGCATTTT. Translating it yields CSARIPGQVRSGNQPQHF.

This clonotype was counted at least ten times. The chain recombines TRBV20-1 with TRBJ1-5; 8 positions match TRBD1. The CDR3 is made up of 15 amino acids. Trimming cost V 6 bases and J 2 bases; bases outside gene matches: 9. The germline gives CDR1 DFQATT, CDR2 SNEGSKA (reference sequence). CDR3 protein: CSAPGAGGGNQPQHF. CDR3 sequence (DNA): TGCAGTGCACCCGGGGCAGGGGGCGGCAATCAGCCCCAGCATTTT.

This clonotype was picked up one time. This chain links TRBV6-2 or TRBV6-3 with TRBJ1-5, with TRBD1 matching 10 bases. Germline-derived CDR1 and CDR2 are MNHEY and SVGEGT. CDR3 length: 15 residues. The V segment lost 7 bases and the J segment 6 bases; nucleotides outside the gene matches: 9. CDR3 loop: CASTLGGQGGQPQHF. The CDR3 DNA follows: TGTGCCAGCACCCTAGGAGGACAGGGGGGTCAGCCCCAGCATTTT.

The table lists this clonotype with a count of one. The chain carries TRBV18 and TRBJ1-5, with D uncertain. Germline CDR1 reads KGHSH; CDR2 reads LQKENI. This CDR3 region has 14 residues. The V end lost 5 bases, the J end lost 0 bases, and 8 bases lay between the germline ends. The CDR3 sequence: CASSEAYSNQPQHF. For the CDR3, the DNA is TGTGCCAGCTCAGAGGCGTATAGCAATCAGCCCCAGCATTTT.

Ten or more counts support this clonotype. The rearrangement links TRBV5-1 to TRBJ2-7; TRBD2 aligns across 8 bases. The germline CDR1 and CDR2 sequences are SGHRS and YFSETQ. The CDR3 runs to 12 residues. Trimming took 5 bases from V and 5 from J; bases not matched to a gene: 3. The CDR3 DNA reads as TGCGCCAGCAGGCAGCGGGAGCACGAGCAGTACTTC. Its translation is CASRQREHEQYF.

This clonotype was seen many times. The CDR3 nucleotides read TGTGCCAGCACCGGATCCCCTAGACAAGAGACCCAGTACTTC. It yields the protein CASTGSPRQETQYF. The genes are TRBV12-3 or TRBV12-4 and TRBJ2-5, with D unclear. The CDR3 runs to 14 residues. The V end lost 7 bases, the J end lost 2 bases, and 14 bases lay between the germline ends.

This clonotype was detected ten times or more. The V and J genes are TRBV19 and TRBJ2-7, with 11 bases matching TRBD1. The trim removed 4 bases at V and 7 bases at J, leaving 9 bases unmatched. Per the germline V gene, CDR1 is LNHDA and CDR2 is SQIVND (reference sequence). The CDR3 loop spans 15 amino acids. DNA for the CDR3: TGTGCCAGTAGTACCCCCGGGACAGGGGGTAATGAGCAGTACTTC. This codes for CASSTPGTGGNEQYF.

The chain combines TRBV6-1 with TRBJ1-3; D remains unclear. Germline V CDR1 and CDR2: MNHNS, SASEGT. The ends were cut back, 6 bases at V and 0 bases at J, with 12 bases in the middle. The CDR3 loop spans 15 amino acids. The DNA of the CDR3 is TGTGCCAGCAGCTCATCAGCGAACTCTGGAAACACCATATATTTT. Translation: CASSSSANSGNTIYF.

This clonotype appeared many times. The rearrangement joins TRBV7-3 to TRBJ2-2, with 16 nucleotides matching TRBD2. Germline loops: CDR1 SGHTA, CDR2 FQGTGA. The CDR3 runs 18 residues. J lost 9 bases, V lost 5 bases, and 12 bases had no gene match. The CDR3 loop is CASSPTGLAGGGSWELFF. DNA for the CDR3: TGTGCCAGCAGCCCCACGGGACTAGCGGGAGGGGGGTCGTGGGAGCTGTTTTTT.

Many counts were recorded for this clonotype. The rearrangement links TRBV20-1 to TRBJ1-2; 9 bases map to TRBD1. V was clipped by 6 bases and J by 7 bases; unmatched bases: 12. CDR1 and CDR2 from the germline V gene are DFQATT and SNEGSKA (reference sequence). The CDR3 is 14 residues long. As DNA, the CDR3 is TGCAGTGCACCGTCACAGGGGGCGCTAGGTGGCTACACCTTC. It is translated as CSAPSQGALGGYTF.

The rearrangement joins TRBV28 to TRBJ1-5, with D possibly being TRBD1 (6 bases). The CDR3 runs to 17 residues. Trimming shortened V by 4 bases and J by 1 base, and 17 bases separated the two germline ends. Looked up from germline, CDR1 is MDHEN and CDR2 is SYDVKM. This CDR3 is CASSWRFRGGSNQPQHF. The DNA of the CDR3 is TGTGCCAGCAGTTGGAGGTTCAGGGGTGGGAGCAATCAGCCCCAGCATTTT.

CDR3 nucleotide sequence: TGTGCCAGCAACGGACTAGCGGGGGGACAAGAGACCCAGTACTTC. Its translation is CASNGLAGGQETQYF. The chain uses TRBV28 and TRBJ2-5; 14 positions match TRBD2. Per the germline V gene, CDR1 is MDHEN and CDR2 is SYDVKM. The J segment lost 2 bases and the V segment lost 7 bases, leaving 3 bases of the junction unmatched. The CDR3 contains 15 residues.

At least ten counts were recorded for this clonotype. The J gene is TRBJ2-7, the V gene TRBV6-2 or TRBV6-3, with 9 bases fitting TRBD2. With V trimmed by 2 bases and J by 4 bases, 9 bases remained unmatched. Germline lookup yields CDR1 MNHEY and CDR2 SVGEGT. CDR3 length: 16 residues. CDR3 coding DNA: TGTGCCAGCAGTTACGGTACGCGGGAGGGCTGGTACGAGCAGTACTTC. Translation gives CASSYGTREGWYEQYF.

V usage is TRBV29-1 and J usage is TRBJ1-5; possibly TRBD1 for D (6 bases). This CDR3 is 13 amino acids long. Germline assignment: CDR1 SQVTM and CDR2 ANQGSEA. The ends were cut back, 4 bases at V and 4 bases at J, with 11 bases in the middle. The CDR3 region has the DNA TGCAGCGTTGGTACCCAGGGGAATCAGCCCCAGCATTTT. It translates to CSVGTQGNQPQHF.

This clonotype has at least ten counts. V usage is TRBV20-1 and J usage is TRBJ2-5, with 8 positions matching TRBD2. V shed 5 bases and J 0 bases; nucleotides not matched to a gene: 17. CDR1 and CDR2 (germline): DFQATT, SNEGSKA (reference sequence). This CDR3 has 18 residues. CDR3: CSAYLAGRGVQYQETQYF. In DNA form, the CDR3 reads TGCAGTGCTTATCTAGCGGGTAGGGGAGTCCAGTACCAAGAGACCCAGTACTTC.

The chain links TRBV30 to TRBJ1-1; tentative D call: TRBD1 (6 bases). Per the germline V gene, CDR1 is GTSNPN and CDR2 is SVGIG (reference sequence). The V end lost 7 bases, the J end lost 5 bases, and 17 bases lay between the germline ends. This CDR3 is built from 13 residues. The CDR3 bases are TGTGCCTACCTTACAGGGAAGGAAACTGAAGCTTTCTTT. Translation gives CAYLTGKETEAFF.

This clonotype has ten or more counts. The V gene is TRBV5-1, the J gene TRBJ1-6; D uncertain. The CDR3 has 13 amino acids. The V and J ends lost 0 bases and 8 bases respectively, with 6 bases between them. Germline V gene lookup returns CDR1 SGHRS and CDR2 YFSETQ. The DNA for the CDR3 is TGCGCCAGCAGCTTGGGGTTCGATTCACCCCTCCACTTT. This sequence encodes CASSLGFDSPLHF.

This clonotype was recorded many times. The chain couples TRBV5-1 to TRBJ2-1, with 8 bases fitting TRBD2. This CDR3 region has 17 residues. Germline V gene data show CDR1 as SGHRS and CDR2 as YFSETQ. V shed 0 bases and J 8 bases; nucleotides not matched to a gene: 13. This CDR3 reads CASSLDFSGSGSYEQFF. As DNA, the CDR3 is TGCGCCAGCAGCTTGGATTTCAGCGGGAGTGGTTCCTATGAGCAGTTCTTC.

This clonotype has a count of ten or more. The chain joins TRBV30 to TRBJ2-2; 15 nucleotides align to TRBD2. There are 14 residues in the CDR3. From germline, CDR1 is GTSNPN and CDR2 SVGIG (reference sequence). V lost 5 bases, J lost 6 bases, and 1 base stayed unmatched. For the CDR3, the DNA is TGTGCCTGGGGACTAGCGGGAGGGCCCGGGGAGCTGTTTTTT. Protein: CAWGLAGGPGELFF.